Presented here are 16 T cell receptor beta chains from one specimen sequenced in a study of blood T cell repertoires in COVID-19. Sequenced by immunoSEQ multiplex PCR; TCRdb stores in-frame clones only, minus some. The table lists about 53,000 clones, 75% to 85% of them singletons, with 2.5% to 3.5% in the top ten. Sequenced material: peripheral blood. The receptors derive from a woman aged 55-69 years with acute or convalescent COVID-19.

V usage is TRBV9 and J usage is TRBJ2-1, with 9 bases aligning to TRBD2. The CDR3 is 17 amino acids. V shed 0 bases and J 5 bases; nucleotides not matched to a gene: 9. Germline values: CDR1 SGDLS, CDR2 YYNGEE. The CDR3 DNA reads as TGTGCCAGCAGCGTAGCTACTCGGGCGGGAGGGGACAATGAGCAGTTCTTC. Translated: CASSVATRAGGDNEQFF.

In regard to this clone: Additional DNA sequences in this sample encode the identical CDR3. The chain has TRBV20-1 and TRBJ2-7; 7 bases are shared with TRBD2. The V gene's germline CDR1 is DFQATT and CDR2 SNEGSKA (reference sequence). The CDR3 is made up of 17 amino acids. V lost 3 bases to trimming and J lost 1 base; unmatched junction nucleotides: 15. The CDR3 is CSASSIEGRVNSYEQYF. As DNA, the CDR3 is TGCAGTGCTAGTTCTATTGAGGGGAGGGTTAATTCCTACGAGCAGTACTTC.

This CDR3 is CASSVDFPSYNEQFF. The CDR3 coding sequence is TGTGCCAGCAGCGTAGACTTTCCATCCTACAATGAGCAGTTCTTC. This chain uses TRBV9 with TRBJ2-1, with no clear D. V was trimmed by 0 bases and J by 1 base, leaving 8 bases between them. This CDR3 has 15 residues. Per germline, CDR1 SGDLS and CDR2 YYNGEE.

The chain is built from TRBV5-1 and TRBJ2-5, with D possibly being TRBD1 (6 bases). This CDR3 is 14 amino acids long. Germline lookup yields CDR1 SGHRS and CDR2 YFSETQ. Trimming removed 1 base from V and 2 bases from J, with 9 bases in between. The CDR3 loop is CASSLRQAQETQYF. Here the CDR3 DNA reads TGCGCCAGCAGCTTGAGACAGGCTCAAGAGACCCAGTACTTC.

This rearrangement joins TRBV19 to TRBJ1-5; D is uncertain. Between the trimmed V and J ends, which lost 0 bases and 2 bases, there was a span of 2 bases. CDR1 LNHDA and CDR2 SQIVND come from the germline V gene (reference sequence). This CDR3 is 13 amino acids long. Here the CDR3 DNA reads TGTGCCAGTAGTATAGACGGCAATCAGCCCCAGCATTTT. Protein: CASSIDGNQPQHF. Based on the CDR3 plus reference TRBV19 and TRBJ1-5, the full variable domain is DGGITQSPKYLFRKEGQNVTLSCEQNLNHDAMYWYRQDPGQGLRLIYYSQIVNDFQKGDIAEGYSVSREKKESFPLTVTSAQKNPTAFYLCASSIDGNQPQHFGDGTRLSIL.

The chain is built from TRBV2 and TRBJ1-3; D is unclear. The CDR3 has 18 amino acids. Germline-derived CDR1 and CDR2 are SNHLY and FYNNEI. The V and J ends lost 5 bases and 0 bases respectively, with 20 bases between them. The CDR3 bases are TGTGCCAGCAGTCCCAGCGGCTTCACGGACCTCTCTGGAAACACCATATATTTT. Protein: CASSPSGFTDLSGNTIYF.

The chain carries TRBV5-1 and TRBJ1-2; TRBD1 agrees at 9 bases. The ends lost 0 bases at V and 3 bases at J; junction bases unmatched: 0. This CDR3 is 14 amino acids long. Germline CDR1 reads SGHRS; CDR2 reads YFSETQ. DNA for the CDR3: TGCGCCAGCAGCTTGGGGACAGGGGACTATGGCTACACCTTC. This codes for CASSLGTGDYGYTF.

The V and J genes are TRBV21-1 and TRBJ2-3; the D segment call TRBD2 is taken from the table without a DNA check. TRBV21-1 counts as a pseudogene. This CDR3 is 17 amino acids long. The chain's CDR3 is CASSKIGSGVDTDTQYF. For the CDR3, the DNA is TGTGCCAGCAGCAAAATCGGTAGCGGAGTTGATACAGATACGCAGTATTTT.

The chain combines TRBV6-1 with TRBJ1-6; 7 nucleotides line up with TRBD1. Unmatched junction bases numbered 2, after V lost 0 bases and J lost 6 bases. The germline CDR1 and CDR2 sequences are MNHNS and SASEGT. CDR3 length: 15 amino acids. CDR3 DNA sequence: TGTGCCAGCAGTGAAGCCCCAGGGGGTAATTCACCCCTCCACTTT. It codes for CASSEAPGGNSPLHF.

The chain couples TRBV18 to TRBJ2-7; 8 bases map to TRBD2. The CDR3 runs to 14 residues. With V trimmed by 6 bases and J by 7 bases, 11 bases remained unmatched. Germline V gene data show CDR1 as KGHSH and CDR2 as LQKENI. CDR3 residues: CASSTSGGALEQYF. The CDR3 DNA sequence: TGTGCCAGCTCTACGTCGGGAGGGGCACTGGAGCAGTACTTC.

This chain joins TRBV5-8 and TRBJ2-7; D is perhaps TRBD2 (6 bases). The germline V gene has CDR1 SGHTS and CDR2 YDEGEE. CDR3 length: 19 amino acids. V gave up 4 bases and J gave up 3 bases, with 29 bases separating them. CDR3 sequence (DNA): TGTGCCAGCAGCCCACGAGCCGGGAGTGGAAATCACCCCTACTACGAGCAGTACTTC. Encoded protein: CASSPRAGSGNHPYYEQYF.

The chain carries TRBV30 and TRBJ1-2, with TRBD1 matching 8 bases. Germline CDR1 and CDR2: GTSNPN and SVGIG (reference sequence). The CDR3 covers 18 residues. Germline trimming cut 5 bases from V and 4 bases from J; bases unmatched to any gene: 21. In DNA form, the CDR3 reads TGTGCCTGGCGTGGGGGGGGCAGGGGGCTTCGCTACTTCTATGGCTACACCTTC. It is translated as CAWRGGGRGLRYFYGYTF. The whole variable domain, remainder taken from reference TRBV30 and TRBJ1-2, is SQTIHQWPATLVQPVGSPLSLECTVEGTSNPNLYWYRQAAGRGLQLLFYSVGIGQISSEVPQNLSASRPQDRQFILSSKKLLLSDSGFYLCAWRGGGRGLRYFYGYTFGSGTRLTVV.

J is TRBJ2-4 and V is TRBV3-1 (or the pseudogene TRBV3-2); 7 bases line up with TRBD2. The CDR3 is 12 residues long. J gave up 11 bases and V 0 bases, and 1 base lay outside the gene matches. Germline loops: CDR1 LGHDT, CDR2 YNNKEL (reference sequence). This CDR3 reads CASSQESGVQYF. The CDR3, as DNA: TGTGCCAGCAGCCAAGAAAGCGGGGTTCAGTACTTC.

The chain links TRBV6-5 to TRBJ1-5; D may be TRBD1 (6 bases). From germline, CDR1 is MNHEY and CDR2 SVGAGI. The ends were cut back, 8 bases at V and 5 bases at J, with 19 bases in the middle. The CDR3 has 15 residues. CDR3 bases: TGTGCCAGCGGGGGGGGCAGGGTGGATTATCAGCCCCAGCATTTT. Protein: CASGGGRVDYQPQHF.

Note on this clone: The identical CDR3 is also encoded by other nucleotide sequences in the sample. The rearrangement links TRBV30 to TRBJ1-1; TRBD1 matches at 12 bases. The V gene's germline CDR1 is GTSNPN and CDR2 SVGIG (reference sequence). This CDR3 comprises 18 residues. With V trimmed by 4 bases and J by 9 bases, 21 bases remained unmatched. The CDR3 DNA is TGTGCCTGGACCTCACCTAGAAGGGGACAGGGGGCCATCCAGAAAGCTTTCTTT. Residues: CAWTSPRRGQGAIQKAFF.

This clone was detected a few times. The chain uses TRBV10-1 and TRBJ1-2, with 12 positions matching TRBD1. In germline, CDR1 is WNHNN, CDR2 SYGVQD (reference sequence). The CDR3 runs 18 residues. The V segment lost 6 bases and the J segment 3 bases; nucleotides outside the gene matches: 14. CDR3 amino acids: CASSPGQGATGGHYGYTF. The CDR3 DNA is TGCGCCAGCAGCCCGGGACAGGGGGCAACGGGGGGTCACTATGGCTACACCTTC.